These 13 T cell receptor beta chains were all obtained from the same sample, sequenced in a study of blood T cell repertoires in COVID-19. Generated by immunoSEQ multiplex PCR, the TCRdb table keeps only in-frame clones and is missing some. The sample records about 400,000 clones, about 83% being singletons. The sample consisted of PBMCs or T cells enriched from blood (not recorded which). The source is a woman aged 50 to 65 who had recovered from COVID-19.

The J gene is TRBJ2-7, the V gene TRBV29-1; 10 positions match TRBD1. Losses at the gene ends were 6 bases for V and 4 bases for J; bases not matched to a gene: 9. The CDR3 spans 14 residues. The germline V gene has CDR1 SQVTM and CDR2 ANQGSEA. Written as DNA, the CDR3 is TGCAGCGTCTTCATCCGGGACAGGGGTTACGAGCAGTACTTC. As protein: CSVFIRDRGYEQYF.

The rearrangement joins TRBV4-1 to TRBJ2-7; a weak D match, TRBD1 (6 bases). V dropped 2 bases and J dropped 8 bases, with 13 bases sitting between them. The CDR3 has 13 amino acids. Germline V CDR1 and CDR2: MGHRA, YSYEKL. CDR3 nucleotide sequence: TGCGCCAGCAGCCAAACCCAGGGGTCCCAGCAGTACTTC. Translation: CASSQTQGSQQYF.

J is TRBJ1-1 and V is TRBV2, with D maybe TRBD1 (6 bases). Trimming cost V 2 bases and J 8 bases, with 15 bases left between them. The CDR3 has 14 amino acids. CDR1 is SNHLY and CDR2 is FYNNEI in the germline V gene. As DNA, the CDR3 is TGTGCCAGCAGTGAAAGGCAGGGGATGTCGGAAGCTTTCTTT. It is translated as CASSERQGMSEAFF. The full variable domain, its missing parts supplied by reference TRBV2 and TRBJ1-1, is EPEVTQTPSHQVTQMGQEVILRCVPISNHLYFYWYRQILGQKVEFLVSFYNNEISEKSEIFDDQFSVERPDGSNFTLKIRSTKLEDSAMYFCASSERQGMSEAFFGQGTRLTVV.

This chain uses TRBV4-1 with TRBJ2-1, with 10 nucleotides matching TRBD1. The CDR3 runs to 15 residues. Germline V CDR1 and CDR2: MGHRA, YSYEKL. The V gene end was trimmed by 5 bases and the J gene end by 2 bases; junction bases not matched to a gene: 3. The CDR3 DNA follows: TGCGCCAGCAGCGACGGGACAGGGGCCTACAATGAGCAGTTCTTC. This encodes CASSDGTGAYNEQFF.

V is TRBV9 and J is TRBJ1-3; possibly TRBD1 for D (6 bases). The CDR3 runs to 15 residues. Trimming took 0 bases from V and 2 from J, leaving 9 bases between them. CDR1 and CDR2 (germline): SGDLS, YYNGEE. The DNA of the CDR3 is TGTGCCAGCAGCGTAGCATCAGGGGCTGGAAACACCATATATTTT. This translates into CASSVASGAGNTIYF.

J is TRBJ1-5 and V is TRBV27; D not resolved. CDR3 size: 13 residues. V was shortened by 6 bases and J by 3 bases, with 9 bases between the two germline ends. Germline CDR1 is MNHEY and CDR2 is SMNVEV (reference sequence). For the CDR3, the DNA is TGTGCCAGCAGCTATACCACCAATCAGCCCCAGCATTTT. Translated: CASSYTTNQPQHF.

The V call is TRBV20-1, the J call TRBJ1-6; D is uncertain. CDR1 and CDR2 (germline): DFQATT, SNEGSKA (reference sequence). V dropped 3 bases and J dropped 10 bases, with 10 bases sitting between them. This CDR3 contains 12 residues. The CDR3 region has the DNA TGCAGTGCTAGTCGGGAGCCATCACCCCTCCACTTT. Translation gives CSASREPSPLHF.

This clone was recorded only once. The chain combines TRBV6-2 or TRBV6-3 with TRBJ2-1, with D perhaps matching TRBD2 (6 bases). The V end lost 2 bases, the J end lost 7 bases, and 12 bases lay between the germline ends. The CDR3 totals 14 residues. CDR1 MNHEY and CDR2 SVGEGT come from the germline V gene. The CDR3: CASSYGAEGNEQFF. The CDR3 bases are TGTGCCAGCAGTTACGGAGCGGAGGGTAATGAGCAGTTCTTC.

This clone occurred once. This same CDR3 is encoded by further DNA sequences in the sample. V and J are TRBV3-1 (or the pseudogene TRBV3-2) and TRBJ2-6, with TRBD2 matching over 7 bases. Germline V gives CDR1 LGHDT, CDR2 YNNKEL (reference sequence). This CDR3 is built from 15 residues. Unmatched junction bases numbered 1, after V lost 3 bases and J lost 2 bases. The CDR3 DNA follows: TGTGCCAGCAGCCAGGGGGGGGCTGGGGCCAACGTCCTGACTTTC. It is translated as CASSQGGAGANVLTF.

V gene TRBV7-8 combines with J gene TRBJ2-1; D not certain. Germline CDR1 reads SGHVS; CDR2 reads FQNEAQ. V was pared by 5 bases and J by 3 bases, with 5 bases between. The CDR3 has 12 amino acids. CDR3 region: CASSINYNEQFF. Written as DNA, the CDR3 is TGTGCCAGCAGCATTAACTACAATGAGCAGTTCTTC.

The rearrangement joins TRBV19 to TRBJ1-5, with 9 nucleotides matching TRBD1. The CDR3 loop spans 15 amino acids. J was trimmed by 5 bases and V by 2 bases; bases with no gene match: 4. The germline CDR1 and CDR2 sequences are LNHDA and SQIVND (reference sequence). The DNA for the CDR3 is TGTGCCAGTAGTATATGGGGACAGGGCTATCAGCCCCAGCATTTT. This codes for CASSIWGQGYQPQHF.

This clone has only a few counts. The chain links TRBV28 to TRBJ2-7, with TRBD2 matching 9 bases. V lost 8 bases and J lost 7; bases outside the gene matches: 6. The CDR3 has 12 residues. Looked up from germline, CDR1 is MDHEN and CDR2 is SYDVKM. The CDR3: CASRGGGREQYF. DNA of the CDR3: TGTGCCAGCCGCGGGGGGGGCAGAGAGCAGTACTTC.

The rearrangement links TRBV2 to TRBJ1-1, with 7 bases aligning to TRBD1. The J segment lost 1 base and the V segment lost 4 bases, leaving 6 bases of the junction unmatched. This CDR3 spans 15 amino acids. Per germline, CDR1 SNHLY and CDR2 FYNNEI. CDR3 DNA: TGTGCCAGCAGTGGCCGGACAGGAACGAACACTGAAGCTTTCTTT. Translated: CASSGRTGTNTEAFF.